Presented here are 6 T cell receptor beta chains from one specimen sequenced in a study of cytomegalovirus exposure and HLA in healthy donors. The PCR employed 60 Vbeta primers together with 13 Jbeta primers. The protocol was immunoSEQ multiplex PCR, while the TCRdb copy is restricted to in-frame clones and leaves out a portion. In the table there are about 94,000 clones, under 80% of which are singletons. The sample comprised PBMCs. The receptor source for this set is a man aged 25 to 45 in good health and CMV-seropositive.

The chain joins TRBV25-1 to TRBJ2-5, with TRBD2 matching 10 bases. The germline CDR1 and CDR2 sequences are MGHDK and SYGVNS. After removal of 2 bases from V and 4 bases from J, the junction contained 10 bases not matched to a gene. This CDR3 is built from 17 residues. The CDR3 DNA reads TGTGCCAGCAGTGAACTAGCGGGAGAGGATCACGGAGAGACCCAGTACTTC. Translating gives CASSELAGEDHGETQYF.

The chain is built from TRBV5-4 and TRBJ2-2; D is unresolved. This CDR3 comprises 14 residues. V gave up 0 bases and J gave up 3 bases, with 6 bases separating them. The germline CDR1 and CDR2 sequences are SGHNT and YYREEE (reference sequence). The CDR3 loop is CASSLAADTGELFF. The CDR3 coding sequence is TGTGCCAGCAGCTTGGCTGCGGACACCGGGGAGCTGTTTTTT.

The chain couples TRBV9 to TRBJ2-1; tentatively, D is TRBD1 (6 bases). Germline CDR1 reads SGDLS; CDR2 reads YYNGEE. The CDR3 runs 14 residues. V dropped 4 bases and J dropped 4 bases, with 12 bases sitting between them. The CDR3 loop reads CASSTRTDYNEQFF. The CDR3 DNA follows: TGTGCCAGCAGCACAAGGACAGATTACAATGAGCAGTTCTTC.

This chain connects TRBV27 to TRBJ2-3; a weak D match, TRBD2 (5 bases). Germline loops: CDR1 MNHEY, CDR2 SMNVEV (reference sequence). V lost 6 bases and J 2 bases, leaving 15 bases between the germline ends. The CDR3 loop spans 15 amino acids. Written as DNA, the CDR3 is TGTGCCAGCAGCCACTACGGGGATTTCACAGATACGCAGTATTTT. Encoded protein: CASSHYGDFTDTQYF.

This chain uses TRBV12-5 with TRBJ2-3, with 7 bases lining up with TRBD1. This CDR3 has 14 amino acids. The J segment lost 1 base and the V segment lost 4 bases, leaving 2 bases of the junction unmatched. CDR1 LGHNT and CDR2 FRNRAP come from the germline V gene. In DNA form, the CDR3 reads TGTGCTAGTGGTTCCGGGACAGGCACAGATACGCAGTATTTT. This codes for CASGSGTGTDTQYF.

This clone has only one observation. This chain links TRBV2 with TRBJ1-5, with a tentative D call TRBD1 (5 bases). V lost 6 bases and J lost 0, with 12 bases in between. The V gene's germline CDR1 is SNHLY and CDR2 FYNNEI. The CDR3 spans 15 residues. The CDR3 sequence is CASRETDYSNQPQHF. CDR3 DNA sequence: TGTGCCAGCAGGGAGACAGATTATAGCAATCAGCCCCAGCATTTT.